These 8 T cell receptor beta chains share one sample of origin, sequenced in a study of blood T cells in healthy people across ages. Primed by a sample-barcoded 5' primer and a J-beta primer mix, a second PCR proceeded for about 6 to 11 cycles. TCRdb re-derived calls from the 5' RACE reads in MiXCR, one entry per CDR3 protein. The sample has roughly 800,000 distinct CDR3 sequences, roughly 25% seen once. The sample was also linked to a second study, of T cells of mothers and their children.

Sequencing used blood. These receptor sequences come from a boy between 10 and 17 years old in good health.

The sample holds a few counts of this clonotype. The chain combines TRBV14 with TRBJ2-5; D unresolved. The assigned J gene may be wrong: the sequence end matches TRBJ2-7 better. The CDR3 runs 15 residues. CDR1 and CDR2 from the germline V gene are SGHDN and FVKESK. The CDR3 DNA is TGTGCCAGCAGCCAAGCAGGTACTCTTCCCTACGAGCAGTACTTC. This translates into CASSQAGTLPYEQYF.

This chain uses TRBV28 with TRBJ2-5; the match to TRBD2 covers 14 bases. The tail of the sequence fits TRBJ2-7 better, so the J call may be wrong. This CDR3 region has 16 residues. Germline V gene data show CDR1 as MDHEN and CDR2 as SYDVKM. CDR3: CASSFKGLAGDYEQYF. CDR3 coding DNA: TGTGCCAGCAGTTTTAAGGGACTAGCGGGAGACTACGAGCAGTACTTC.

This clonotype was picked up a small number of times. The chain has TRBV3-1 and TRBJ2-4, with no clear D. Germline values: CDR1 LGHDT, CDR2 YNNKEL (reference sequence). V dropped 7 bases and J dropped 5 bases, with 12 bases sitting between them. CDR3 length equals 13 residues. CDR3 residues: CASTLGGENIQYF. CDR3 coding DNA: TGTGCCAGCACCCTCGGTGGGGAAAACATTCAGTACTTC.

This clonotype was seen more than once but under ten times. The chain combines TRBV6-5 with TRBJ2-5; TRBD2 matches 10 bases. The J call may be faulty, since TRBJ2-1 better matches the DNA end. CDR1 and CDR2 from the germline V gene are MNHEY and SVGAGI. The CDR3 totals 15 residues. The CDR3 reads CASTAIAGGSNEQFF. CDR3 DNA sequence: TGTGCCAGCACCGCCATAGCGGGAGGTTCGAATGAGCAGTTCTTC.

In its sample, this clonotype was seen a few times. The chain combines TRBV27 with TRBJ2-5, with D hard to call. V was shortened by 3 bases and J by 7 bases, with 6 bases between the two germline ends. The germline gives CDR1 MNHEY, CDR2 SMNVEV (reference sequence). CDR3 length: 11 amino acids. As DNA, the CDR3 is TGTGCCAGCAGTTTTGGGATGACCCAGTACTTC. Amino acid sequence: CASSFGMTQYF.

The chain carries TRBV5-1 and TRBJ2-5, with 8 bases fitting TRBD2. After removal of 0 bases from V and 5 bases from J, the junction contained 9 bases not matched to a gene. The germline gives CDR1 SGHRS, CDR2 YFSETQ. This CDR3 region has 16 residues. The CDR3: CASSLESSASGETQYF. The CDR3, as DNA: TGCGCCAGCAGCTTGGAGTCGTCGGCTAGCGGGGAGACCCAGTACTTC.

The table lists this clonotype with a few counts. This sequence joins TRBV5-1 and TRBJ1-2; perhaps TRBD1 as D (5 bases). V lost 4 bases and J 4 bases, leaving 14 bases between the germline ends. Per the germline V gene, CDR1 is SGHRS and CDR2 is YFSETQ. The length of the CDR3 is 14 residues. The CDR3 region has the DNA TGCGCCAGCAGCCTGACTGGGGGGGGCTATGGCTACACCTTC. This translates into CASSLTGGGYGYTF.

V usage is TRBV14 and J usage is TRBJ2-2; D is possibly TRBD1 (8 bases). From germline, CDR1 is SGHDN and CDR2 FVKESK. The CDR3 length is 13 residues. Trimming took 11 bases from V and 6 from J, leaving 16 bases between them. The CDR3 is CALRQGRAGELFF. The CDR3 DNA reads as TGTGCCTTACGACAGGGGAGGGCCGGGGAGCTGTTTTTT.